Described below is a single T cell receptor (beta chain) sequence and its context. Profiled with immunoSEQ multiplex PCR; TCRdb holds only in-frame clones, not every one. The profile shows some 2.4 million clones, over 85% of them singletons. The sample belongs to a study of shared clonotypes between healthy human individuals. The germline V gene has CDR1 MDHEN and CDR2 SYDVKM. The CDR3 is 18 residues long. J lost 3 bases, V lost 2 bases, and 12 bases had no gene match. Sequenced sample: naive CD4+ T cells from PBMCs. This sample's subset: CD45RA+ positively selected. This chain uses TRBV28 with TRBJ2-3; 9 bases are a match to TRBD2. The sequence was collected from a man in his late teens or twenties in good health. Some clones in this sample may be carry-over from other donors' samples. The CDR3 nucleotides are TGTGCCAGCAGTTTAGGGGGAGTAGCGGGAGATGTGACAGATACGCAGTATTTT. This codes for CASSLGGVAGDVTDTQYF.